Sequencing of this TCR beta chain was carried out in a study of T cells in Graves' hyperthyroidism and ophthalmopathy. Trimming removed 1 base from V and 0 bases from J; junction bases left unmatched: 9. CDR3 length: 19 residues. Per germline, CDR1 SGHVS and CDR2 FNYEAQ. TCR beta CDR3 sequences were amplified from RNA transcripts. The TCR CDR3 first-round RT-PCR relied on the HTBI primer set. One entry per CDR3 protein, called by TCRdb with MiXCR from the multiplex PCR reads. The table has around 250,000 distinct CDR3 sequences, around 15% seen once. Only a few counts were recorded for this clonotype. J is TRBJ2-3 and V is TRBV7-6, with TRBD2 matching 11 bases. Material for sequencing was blood. The sequence was collected from a woman aged 18-30 years with Graves' ophthalmopathy. The CDR3 sequence is CASSLGPPLAGGSTDTQYF. In nucleotides, the CDR3 is TGTGCCAGCAGCTTAGGCCCCCCTCTAGCGGGGGGTAGCACAGATACGCAGTATTTT.